Given below is one TCR beta chain in context. The data originate from a study of blood T cell repertoires in COVID-19. Study-wide background: The analysed material was cDNA or gDNA that came from T cells, B-cell-depleted T cells, or PBMCs.

Assay used: immunoSEQ multiplex PCR; TCRdb lists only in-frame clones, some missing. The sample records over 200,000 clones, approximately 88% being singletons. The CDR3 runs to 14 residues. The age range of participants was 18 to 89 years, with residence in more than 20 US areas. This TCR came from a man aged 18 to 35 with acute COVID-19. The genes are TRBV21-1 and TRBJ2-3; the table gives TRBD2 as D, unverified against the DNA. TRBV21-1 is marked as a pseudogene. Sequencing was done on a sample of PBMCs or T cells enriched from blood (not recorded which). CDR3 in amino acids: CASSKKRESDTQYF. The DNA for the CDR3 is TGTGCCAGCAGCAAAAAGCGGGAGTCAGATACGCAGTATTTT.